The 3 T cell receptor beta chains below come from one sample, sequenced in a study of blood T cells in healthy people across ages. Primed by a sample-barcoded 5' primer and a J-beta primer mix, a second PCR proceeded for roughly 6 to 12 cycles. TCRdb recomputed calls from the 5' RACE reads with MiXCR, one row per CDR3 protein. The sample contains around 710,000 distinct CDR3 sequences, about 42% of which appear only once. Sequenced input: blood. These receptors originate from a woman aged 60-75 years in good health.

The chain is built from TRBV11-3 and TRBJ2-1, with a possible D match to TRBD2 (5 bases). Gene TRBJ2-7 matches the end of the DNA better, so the J call may be wrong. The CDR3 is 15 residues long. In germline, CDR1 is SGHNT, CDR2 YENEEA. CDR3 DNA: TGTGCCAGCAGCTTAGACACAAATGACTACAATGAGCAGTACTTC. It translates to CASSLDTNDYNEQYF.

This clonotype occurred a few times. This chain uses TRBV20-1 with TRBJ2-1; D call uncertain. The CDR3 loop spans 9 amino acids. Per germline, CDR1 DFQATT and CDR2 SNEGSKA (reference sequence). The V gene lost 6 bases and the J gene lost 12 bases, with 9 bases spanning the gap. The CDR3 sequence is CSAQVGQFF. The CDR3 coding sequence is TGCAGTGCCCAAGTCGGGCAGTTCTTC.

The rearrangement uses TRBV4-2 and TRBJ1-2; no definite D call. Trimming removed 0 bases at V and 2 bases at J, with 7 bases between. The CDR3 is 14 residues long. Per germline, CDR1 LGHNA and CDR2 YNFKEQ. CDR3 residues: CASSQDNTNYGYTF. Here the CDR3 DNA reads TGTGCCAGCAGCCAAGATAACACCAACTATGGCTACACCTTC.